One sample yielded the 31 T cell receptor beta chains listed below, sequenced in a study of CD8 T cells in Susac syndrome. Random-hexamer reverse transcription was applied to roughly 0.5 to 1 ug RNA. TCRdb fed the immunoSEQ multiplex PCR reads into MiXCR, producing one record per CDR3 protein. The sample gives about 200,000 distinct CDR3 sequences, 95% of which show up once; 0.095% to 0.12% is in the top ten. The sample was CD4+ T cells from PBMCs. These receptors all stem from a human donor in good health.

The chain recombines TRBV20-1 with TRBJ2-3; 9 positions agree with TRBD2. The CDR3 runs 15 residues. Germline CDR1 reads DFQATT; CDR2 reads SNEGSKA (reference sequence). V was pared by 6 bases and J by 2 bases, with 9 bases of the junction left unmatched. DNA for the CDR3: TGCAGTGCCGTAAAAGCGGGGGGAGTCACAGATACGCAGTATTTT. Protein sequence: CSAVKAGGVTDTQYF.

The CDR3 nucleotides read TGTGCCAGCAGCTTAGGAGGTAGCGGGCTCTACGAGCAGTACGTC. It encodes CASSLGGSGLYEQYV. J is TRBJ2-7 and V is TRBV7-6; 7 positions agree with TRBD2. The germline CDR1 and CDR2 sequences are SGHVS and FNYEAQ. J lost 3 bases, V lost 1 base, and 6 bases had no gene match. The CDR3 totals 15 residues.

This clonotype was seen once. The chain links TRBV12-3 or TRBV12-4 to TRBJ1-5; weak D call: TRBD1 (5 bases). The ends were cut back, 2 bases at V and 6 bases at J, with 8 bases in the middle. The CDR3 extends over 13 amino acids. The CDR3 protein is CASSLWGTQPQHF. The CDR3 DNA reads as TGTGCCAGCAGTTTATGGGGGACTCAGCCCCAGCATTTT.

The chain carries TRBV20-1 and TRBJ1-4; D ambiguous. The CDR3 runs 13 residues. V lost 3 bases, J lost 0 bases, and 5 bases lay in between. CDR1 is DFQATT, CDR2 SNEGSKA, per germline (reference sequence). CDR3 DNA sequence: TGCAGTGCTAGTTTGCCAACTAATGAAAAACTGTTTTTT. This encodes CSASLPTNEKLFF.

The chain uses TRBV19 and TRBJ1-5; no clear D gene. In germline, CDR1 is LNHDA, CDR2 SQIVND (reference sequence). The CDR3 is 16 amino acids. The ends were cut back, 0 bases at V and 3 bases at J, with 12 bases in the middle. CDR3 region: CASSIEVGQYNQPQHF. CDR3 bases: TGTGCCAGTAGTATAGAGGTAGGGCAGTACAATCAGCCCCAGCATTTT.

The chain recombines TRBV27 with TRBJ2-1; TRBD2 might be the D (6 bases). This CDR3 comprises 16 residues. V was shortened by 5 bases and J by 1 base, with 15 bases between the two germline ends. Germline V CDR1 and CDR2: MNHEY, SMNVEV (reference sequence). The CDR3 loop is CASSSAGLGSYNEQFF. The CDR3 DNA reads TGTGCCAGCAGTAGCGCGGGACTCGGTTCCTACAATGAGCAGTTCTTC.

J is TRBJ2-3 and V is TRBV27; perhaps TRBD1 as D (6 bases). The CDR3 covers 13 residues. Germline lookup yields CDR1 MNHEY and CDR2 SMNVEV (reference sequence). V gave up 5 bases and J gave up 1 base, with 7 bases separating them. DNA of the CDR3: TGTGCCAGCAGTCGACAGGGCACAGATACGCAGTATTTT. Its translation: CASSRQGTDTQYF.

The chain employs TRBV3-1 and TRBJ1-1; 8 nucleotides match TRBD1. Trimming took 0 bases from V and 8 from J; bases not matched to a gene: 2. This CDR3 spans 13 amino acids. Germline V CDR1 and CDR2: LGHDT, YNNKEL (reference sequence). Here the CDR3 reads CASSQDRDREAFF. The CDR3 DNA follows: TGTGCCAGCAGCCAAGATCGGGACAGGGAAGCTTTCTTT.

The rearrangement joins TRBV4-1 to TRBJ2-5; D tentatively reads TRBD1 or TRBD2 (5 bases each). Germline V gene sequence: CDR1 MGHRA, CDR2 YSYEKL. V was cut by 7 bases and J by 6 bases, with 21 bases left in between. This CDR3 has 15 amino acids. CDR3 residues: CASKGAGNERKTQYF. The CDR3 DNA sequence: TGCGCCAGCAAGGGAGCAGGGAATGAACGCAAGACCCAGTACTTC.

As to this clonotype: Its ends do not fully match the called genes, so a read error is possible. The chain uses TRBV6-5 and TRBJ2-2, with D possibly matching TRBD1 (6 bases). CDR3 length: 14 amino acids. The germline V gene encodes CDR1 MNHEY and CDR2 SVGAGI. CDR3 sequence: CASSYPGDTGELLF. The DNA of the CDR3 is TGTGCCAGCAGTTACCCAGGGGACACCGGGGAGCTGCTTTTT.

The DNA for the CDR3 is TGCAGTGCTAGTTATGGTGGGAACACTGAAGCTTTCTTT. Translated, it gives CSASYGGNTEAFF. The V and J genes are TRBV20-1 and TRBJ1-1; no definite D call. CDR3 size: 13 residues. CDR1 is DFQATT, CDR2 SNEGSKA, per germline (reference sequence). V lost 3 bases and J lost 1, with 9 bases in between.

The J gene is TRBJ1-1, the V gene TRBV12-3 or TRBV12-4; D unresolved. CDR3 length equals 14 residues. V was clipped by 0 bases and J by 5 bases, with 10 bases between them. DNA for the CDR3: TGTGCCAGCAGTTTAGCGATCGGTGTAACTGAAGCTTTCTTT. It codes for CASSLAIGVTEAFF.

This sequence joins TRBV5-1 and TRBJ2-3; D may be TRBD2 (5 bases). The length of the CDR3 is 15 residues. Germline CDR1 is SGHRS and CDR2 is YFSETQ. V was cut by 5 bases and J by 5 bases, with 18 bases left in between. The CDR3 DNA sequence: TGCGCCAGCAGGGAGGTATCAAAAGAGAGAGATACGCAGTATTTT. Encoded protein: CASREVSKERDTQYF.

V and J are TRBV5-1 and TRBJ2-3; 7 bases match TRBD1. CDR3 length: 14 residues. With 4 bases clipped from V and 4 bases from J, the junction kept 6 bases outside the gene matches. CDR1 is SGHRS, CDR2 YFSETQ, per germline. CDR3 in DNA: TGCGCCAGCAGCGCCCGCCAGGGGGCAGATACGCAGTATTTT. It translates to CASSARQGADTQYF.

The chain employs TRBV5-5 and TRBJ1-4; D possibly corresponds to TRBD1 (5 bases). Germline V gives CDR1 SGHKS, CDR2 YYEKEE (reference sequence). The CDR3 sequence is 15 residues long. The V gene lost 1 base and the J gene lost 3 bases, with 10 bases spanning the gap. The CDR3 bases are TGTGCCAGCAGCTTGCAACGGGGGTCTAATGAAAAACTGTTTTTT. Its protein product is CASSLQRGSNEKLFF.

V gene TRBV29-1 combines with J gene TRBJ2-3, with D perhaps TRBD2 (5 bases). Between the trimmed V and J ends, which lost 7 bases and 0 bases, there was a span of 14 bases. Per germline, CDR1 SQVTM and CDR2 ANQGSEA. This CDR3 has 14 amino acids. CDR3 amino acids: CSAEGRGSTDTQYF. The CDR3 region has the DNA TGCAGCGCCGAGGGCCGGGGTAGCACAGATACGCAGTATTTT.

The V gene is TRBV27, the J gene TRBJ2-5; weak D call: TRBD2 (5 bases). Germline V gene lookup returns CDR1 MNHEY and CDR2 SMNVEV (reference sequence). The CDR3 consists of 14 residues. Trimming took 4 bases from V and 5 from J, leaving 14 bases between them. The CDR3 nucleotides read TGTGCCAGCAGTTCCCGACCTCCGGGGGAGACCCAGTACTTC. This translates into CASSSRPPGETQYF.

The rearrangement uses TRBV9 and TRBJ2-7; D gene ambiguous. The length of the CDR3 is 13 residues. Trimming left V 4 bases short and J 6 bases short, with 14 bases between. CDR1 and CDR2 (germline): SGDLS, YYNGEE. CDR3 sequence reads: CASSPQDPGEQYV. The CDR3 DNA is TGTGCCAGCAGCCCCCAAGACCCGGGCGAGCAGTACGTC.

V gene TRBV28 combines with J gene TRBJ2-4; possibly TRBD2 for D (6 bases). Germline CDR1 reads MDHEN; CDR2 reads SYDVKM. The CDR3 totals 15 residues. Trimming removed 5 bases from V and 1 base from J, with 12 bases in between. As DNA, the CDR3 is TGTGCCAGCAGTCCCCCCGGGAGTGCCAAAAACATTCAGTACTTC. Translation: CASSPPGSAKNIQYF.

This rearrangement joins TRBV30 to TRBJ2-1; no reliable D call. Germline assignment: CDR1 GTSNPN and CDR2 SVGIG (reference sequence). Trimming removed 1 base at V and 3 bases at J, with 1 base between. The length of the CDR3 is 11 residues. In DNA form, the CDR3 reads TGTGCCTGGAGTGACTACAATGAGCAGTTCTTC. This encodes CAWSDYNEQFF.

This chain connects TRBV19 to TRBJ2-7; 8 nucleotides match TRBD2. Germline assignment: CDR1 LNHDA and CDR2 SQIVND (reference sequence). Trimming removed 4 bases from V and 4 bases from J; junction bases left unmatched: 3. The CDR3 extends over 13 amino acids. CDR3 amino acids: CASSTGLAYEQYF. CDR3 DNA sequence: TGTGCCAGTAGTACCGGACTAGCTTACGAGCAGTACTTC.

The V call is TRBV29-1, the J call TRBJ1-5; D is ambiguous. V was shortened by 5 bases and J by 4 bases, with 9 bases between the two germline ends. Germline CDR1 is SQVTM and CDR2 is ANQGSEA. CDR3 length: 12 amino acids. The CDR3 bases are TGCAGCGTTACTTCGGGGAATCAGCCCCAGCATTTT. Protein product: CSVTSGNQPQHF.

The chain links TRBV11-1 to TRBJ2-2; TRBD2 matches 13 bases. Germline V gene lookup returns CDR1 SGHAT and CDR2 FQDESV (reference sequence). The CDR3 consists of 20 residues. V dropped 5 bases and J dropped 2; count of bases not matched to a gene: 14. The CDR3 here is CASSRIQGLAGVSNTGELFF. CDR3 sequence (DNA): TGTGCCAGCAGCCGTATCCAAGGACTAGCGGGAGTATCAAACACCGGGGAGCTGTTTTTT. The full variable domain, rest sourced from reference TRBV11-1 and TRBJ2-2, is EAEVAQSPRYKITEKSQAVAFWCDPISGHATLYWYRQILGQGPELLVQFQDESVVDDSQLPKDRFSAERLKGVDSTLKIQPAELGDSAMYLCASSRIQGLAGVSNTGELFFGEGSRLTVL.

This clonotype was observed a single time. The chain is built from TRBV6-4 and TRBJ2-1, with 8 positions matching TRBD2. J lost 6 bases, V lost 3 bases, and 4 bases had no gene match. Germline-derived CDR1 and CDR2 are MRHNA and SNTAGT. CDR3 length: 14 residues. CDR3 coding DNA: TGTGCCAGCAGTGATTTAGCGGGGCTCAATGAGCAGTTCTTC. It codes for CASSDLAGLNEQFF.

This clonotype was picked up one time. This chain connects TRBV25-1 to TRBJ2-3; 7 bases align to TRBD2. J gave up 2 bases and V 3 bases, and 5 bases lay outside the gene matches. The CDR3 has 15 amino acids. Germline CDR1 reads MGHDK; CDR2 reads SYGVNS. The DNA for the CDR3 is TGTGCCAGCAGTGATCCAGCGGGGCACACAGATACGCAGTATTTT. As protein: CASSDPAGHTDTQYF.

The chain combines TRBV12-3 or TRBV12-4 with TRBJ1-5; D ambiguous. With 4 bases removed from V and 9 bases from J, the gap between germline ends came to 19 bases. This CDR3 comprises 15 residues. CDR3 nucleotide sequence: TGTGCCAGCAGTTGGAGCGTAGACACTAATTCGCCCCAGCATTTT. This codes for CASSWSVDTNSPQHF.

The chain couples TRBV30 to TRBJ1-5, with 11 bases that match TRBD1. Germline CDR1 reads GTSNPN; CDR2 reads SVGIG (reference sequence). V trimming: 5 bases; J trimming: 9 bases; junction bases outside the gene matches: 9. The CDR3 is 14 residues long. The CDR3 DNA reads as TGTGCCTGGTCCGGGACAGGGGGGTATGTGCCCCAGCATTTT. Its protein product is CAWSGTGGYVPQHF.

Remarks on this clonotype: The junction does not match germline at one end; this may be a read error. The rearrangement joins TRBV27 to TRBJ2-3; no firm D call. The CDR3 has 11 amino acids. Germline V gene lookup returns CDR1 MNHEY and CDR2 SMNVEV (reference sequence). This chain's CDR3 is CATSYVDTQYF. CDR3 DNA sequence: TGTGCCACCAGTTATGTGGATACGCAGTATTTT.

The V and J genes are TRBV3-1 and TRBJ1-2, with 8 bases that match TRBD1. After removal of 2 bases from V and 8 bases from J, the junction contained 7 bases not matched to a gene. Germline CDR1 reads LGHDT; CDR2 reads YNNKEL (reference sequence). This CDR3 spans 14 amino acids. The CDR3 DNA follows: TGTGCCAGCAGCCAAACGGACAGGGCGGGCGGCTACACCTTC. Encoded protein: CASSQTDRAGGYTF.

This clonotype was observed once. The rearrangement links TRBV12-5 to TRBJ2-2; 12 bases are shared with TRBD1. The CDR3 is 15 residues long. The V gene end was trimmed by 6 bases and the J gene end by 7 bases; junction bases not matched to a gene: 6. Germline CDR1 reads LGHNT; CDR2 reads FRNRAP. The CDR3 nucleotides read TGTGCTAGTGGAGAGGGACAGGGGGCCTACGGGGAGCTGTTTTTT. This encodes CASGEGQGAYGELFF.

V usage is TRBV29-1 and J usage is TRBJ1-4; tentative D call: TRBD1 (5 bases). Germline loops: CDR1 SQVTM, CDR2 ANQGSEA. The length of the CDR3 is 15 residues. Trimming cost V 3 bases and J 2 bases, with 13 bases left between them. The CDR3 bases are TGCAGCGTTGATTCAGGGAGTGGGACTAATGAAAAACTGTTTTTT. It codes for CSVDSGSGTNEKLFF. Drawing the rest from reference TRBV29-1 and TRBJ1-4, the complete variable domain is SAVISQKPSRDICQRGTSLTIQCQVDSQVTMMFWYRQQPGQSLTLIATANQGSEATYESGFVIDKFPISRPNLTFSTLTVSNMSPEDSSIYLCSVDSGSGTNEKLFFGSGTQLSVL.